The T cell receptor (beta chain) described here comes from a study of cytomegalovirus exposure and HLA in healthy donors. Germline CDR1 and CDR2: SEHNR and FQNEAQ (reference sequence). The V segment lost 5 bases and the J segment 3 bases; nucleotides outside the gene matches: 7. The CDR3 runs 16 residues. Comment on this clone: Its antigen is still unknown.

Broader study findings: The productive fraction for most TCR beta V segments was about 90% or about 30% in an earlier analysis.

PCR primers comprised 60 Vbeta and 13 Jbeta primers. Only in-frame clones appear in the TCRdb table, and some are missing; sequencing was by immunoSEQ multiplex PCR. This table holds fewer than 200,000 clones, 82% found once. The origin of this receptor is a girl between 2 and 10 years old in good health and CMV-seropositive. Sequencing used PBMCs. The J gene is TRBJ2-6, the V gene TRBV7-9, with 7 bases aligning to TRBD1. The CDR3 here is CASSRTGWYGANVLTF. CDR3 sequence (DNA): TGTGCCAGCAGCCGGACAGGCTGGTATGGGGCCAACGTCCTGACTTTC.